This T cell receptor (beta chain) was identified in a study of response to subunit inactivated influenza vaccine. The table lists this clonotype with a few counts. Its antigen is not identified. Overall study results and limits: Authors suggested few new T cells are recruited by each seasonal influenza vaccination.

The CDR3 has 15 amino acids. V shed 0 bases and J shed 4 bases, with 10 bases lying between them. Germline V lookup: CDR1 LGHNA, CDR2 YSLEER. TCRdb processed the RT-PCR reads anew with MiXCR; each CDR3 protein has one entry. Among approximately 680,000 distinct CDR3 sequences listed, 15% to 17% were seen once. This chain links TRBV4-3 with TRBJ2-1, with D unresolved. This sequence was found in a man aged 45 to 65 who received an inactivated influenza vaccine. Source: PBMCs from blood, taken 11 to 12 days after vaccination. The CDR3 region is CASSQDIGSYNEQFF. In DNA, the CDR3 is TGCGCCAGCAGCCAAGATATCGGGTCTTACAATGAGCAGTTCTTC.